The T cell receptor beta chain under discussion was sequenced for a study of cytomegalovirus exposure and HLA in healthy donors. Study context: Early released data had about 85 million unique TCRs, all coming from HLA-typed donors.

Germline V gene data show CDR1 as ENHRY and CDR2 as SYGVKD. The V end was cut by 0 bases, the J end by 7 bases, with 9 bases between. CDR3 size: 13 residues. This PCR relied on a set of 60 Vbeta primers and 13 Jbeta primers. Measured with immunoSEQ multiplex PCR; TCRdb has only the in-frame clones, and not every one. This table has some 200,000 clones, around 80% appearing once. The rearrangement joins TRBV10-3 to TRBJ1-1; D is unresolved. The sequenced sample consisted of PBMCs. The TCR originated in a woman in her sixties in good health and CMV-seropositive. CDR3 region: CAISESREVEAFF. The CDR3 coding sequence is TGTGCCATCAGTGAGTCTAGGGAGGTTGAAGCTTTCTTT.